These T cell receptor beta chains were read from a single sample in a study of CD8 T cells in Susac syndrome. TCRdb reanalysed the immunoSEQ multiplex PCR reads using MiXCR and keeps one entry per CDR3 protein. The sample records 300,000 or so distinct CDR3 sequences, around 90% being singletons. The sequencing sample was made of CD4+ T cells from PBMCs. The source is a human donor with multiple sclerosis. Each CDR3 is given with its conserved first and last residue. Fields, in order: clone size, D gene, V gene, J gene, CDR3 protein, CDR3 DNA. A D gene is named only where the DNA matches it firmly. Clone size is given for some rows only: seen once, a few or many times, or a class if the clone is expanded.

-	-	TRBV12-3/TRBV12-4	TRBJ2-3	CASSLGVRDTQYF	TGTGCCAGCAGTTTAGGGGTCCGAGATACGCAGTATTTT
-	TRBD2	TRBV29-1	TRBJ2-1	CSVDTVAGEEQFF	TGCAGCGTTGATACGGTAGCGGGAGAGGAGCAGTTCTTC
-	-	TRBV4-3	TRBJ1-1	CASSQEGRGGRTEAFF	TGCGCCAGCAGCCAAGAAGGACGGGGAGGACGGACTGAAGCTTTCTTT
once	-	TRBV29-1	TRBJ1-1	CSVDTQGEAFF	TGCAGCGTGGATACCCAGGGAGAAGCTTTCTTT
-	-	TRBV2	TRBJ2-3	CASRFQGLSTDTQYF	TGTGCCAGCAGATTCCAGGGACTTAGCACAGATACGCAGTATTTT
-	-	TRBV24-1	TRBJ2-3	CAPRGTYYTDTQYF	TGTGCCCCCCGCGGGACATACTACACAGATACGCAGTATTTT
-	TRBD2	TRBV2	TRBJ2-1	CATGTSGNNEQFF	TGTGCCACCGGGACTAGCGGAAACAATGAGCAGTTCTTC
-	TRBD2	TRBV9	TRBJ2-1	CASSATSSGSSVDEQFF	TGTGCCAGCAGCGCTACGTCTAGCGGGAGTTCCGTCGATGAGCAGTTCTTC
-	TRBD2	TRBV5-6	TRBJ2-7	CASSLRSSGKIAYF	TGTGCCAGCAGCTTGAGGTCTAGCGGGAAGATTGCGTACTTC
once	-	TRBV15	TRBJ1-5	CATSRDRSDNQPQHF	TGTGCCACCAGCCGAGACAGGTCAGACAATCAGCCCCAGCATTTT
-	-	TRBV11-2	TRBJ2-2	CASSFQLPNTGELFF	TGTGCCAGCAGCTTTCAACTACCCAACACCGGGGAGCTGTTTTTT
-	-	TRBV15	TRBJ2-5	CATSRDRAKETQYF	TGTGCCACCAGCAGAGATCGGGCCAAAGAGACCCAGTACTTC
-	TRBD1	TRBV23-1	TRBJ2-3	CASSSLISGQGTDTQYF	TGCGCCAGCAGTTCCCTAATCTCCGGACAGGGGACAGATACGCAGTATTTT
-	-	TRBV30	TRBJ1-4	CAWTPRQNEKLFF	TGTGCCTGGACCCCCCGCCAAAATGAAAAACTGTTTTTT
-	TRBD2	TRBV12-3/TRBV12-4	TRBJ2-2	CASSLTGGAATGELFF	TGTGCCAGCAGTTTAACCGGGGGGGCCGCGACCGGGGAGCTGTTTTTT
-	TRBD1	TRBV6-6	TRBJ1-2	CASRSTGGREGYTF	TGTGCCAGCAGATCGACAGGGGGGAGAGAGGGCTACACCTTC
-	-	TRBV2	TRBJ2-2	CASRPTSFGELFF	TGTGCCAGCAGACCCACTAGTTTCGGGGAGCTGTTTTTT
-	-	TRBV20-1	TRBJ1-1	CSARVGGKTEAFF	TGCAGTGCTAGAGTCGGGGGGAAGACTGAAGCTTTCTTT
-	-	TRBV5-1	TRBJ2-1	CASILEGGDYNEQFF	TGCGCCAGCATCTTGGAAGGGGGGGACTACAATGAGCAGTTCTTC
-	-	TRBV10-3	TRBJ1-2	CAISDPLTRQNYGYTF	TGTGCCATCAGTGACCCCCTGACCAGGCAAAACTATGGCTACACCTTC
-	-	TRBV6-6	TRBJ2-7	CASSPAGVGWEEQYF	TGTGCCAGCAGCCCTGCTGGGGTAGGGTGGGAAGAGCAGTACTTC
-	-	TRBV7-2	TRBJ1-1	CASSPQGRRAPEAFF	TGTGCCAGCAGCCCACAGGGTAGGAGAGCGCCTGAAGCTTTCTTT
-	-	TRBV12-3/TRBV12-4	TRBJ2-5	CASSSTILESRHYQETQYF	TGTGCCAGCAGCTCGACAATTCTCGAGTCACGCCATTACCAAGAGACCCAGTACTTC
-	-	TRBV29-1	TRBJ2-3	CSVARGQGDTQYF	TGCAGCGTGGCCCGGGGCCAGGGGGATACGCAGTATTTT
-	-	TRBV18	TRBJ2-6	CASSPPLNWGSGANVLTF	TGTGCCAGCTCACCACCGTTAAACTGGGGATCAGGGGCCAACGTCCTGACTTTC
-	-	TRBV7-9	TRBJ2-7	CASSSTGFVYEQYF	TGTGCCAGCAGCTCAACAGGGTTCGTCTACGAGCAGTACTTC
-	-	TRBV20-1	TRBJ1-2	CSASYREFNYGYTF	TGCAGTGCTAGCTACAGGGAGTTTAACTATGGCTACACCTTC
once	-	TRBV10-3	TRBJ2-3	CAISPHNTDTQYF	TGTGCCATCAGCCCGCATAACACAGATACGCAGTATTTT
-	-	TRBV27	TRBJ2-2	CASSPLRAGELFF	TGTGCCAGCAGTCCCCTGAGGGCCGGGGAGCTGTTTTTT
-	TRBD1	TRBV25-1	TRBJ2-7	CASSDPHDRDEQYF	TGTGCCAGCAGTGATCCCCATGACAGGGACGAGCAGTACTTC
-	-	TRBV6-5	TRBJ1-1	CASSYSTEGINTEAFF	TGTGCCAGCAGTTACTCGACTGAGGGGATCAACACTGAAGCTTTCTTT
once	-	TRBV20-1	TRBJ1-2	CSARILANYGYTF	TGCAGTGCTAGAATTTTAGCGAACTATGGCTACACCTTC
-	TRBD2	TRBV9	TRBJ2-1	CASSAGGNYNDQFF	TGTGCCAGCAGCGCCGGGGGGAATTACAATGATCAGTTCTTC
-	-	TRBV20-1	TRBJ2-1	CSVRDDREQFF	TGCAGTGTTAGGGATGACCGGGAGCAGTTCTTC
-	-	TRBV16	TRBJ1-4	CASSQSLFWNRETEKLFF	TGTGCCAGCAGCCAATCTTTGTTTTGGAACAGGGAAACTGAAAAACTGTTTTTT
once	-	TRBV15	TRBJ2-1	CATSNRLFNEQFF	TGTGCCACCAGCAATCGACTCTTTAATGAGCAGTTCTTC
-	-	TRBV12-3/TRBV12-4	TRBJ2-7	CASSFNGPYEQYF	TGTGCCAGCAGTTTTAACGGCCCCTACGAGCAGTACTTC
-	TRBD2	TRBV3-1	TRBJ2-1	CASSQYGTSDEQFF	TGTGCCAGCAGCCAGTACGGGACTAGCGATGAGCAGTTCTTC
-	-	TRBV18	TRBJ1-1	CASSPPGLNTEAFF	TGTGCCAGCTCACCACCGGGCCTGAACACTGAAGCTTTCTTT
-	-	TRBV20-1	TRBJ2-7	CSARGGGPSYEQYF	TGCAGTGCTAGAGGGGGTGGCCCTTCCTACGAGCAGTACTTC
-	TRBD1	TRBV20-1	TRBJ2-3	CSARFWDRGQPDTQYF	TGCAGTGCTAGATTCTGGGACAGGGGTCAACCAGATACGCAGTATTTT
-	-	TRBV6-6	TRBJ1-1	CASSTSPQRPEAFF	TGTGCCAGCAGTACCTCCCCGCAGCGGCCTGAAGCTTTCTTT
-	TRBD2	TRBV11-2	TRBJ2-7	CASSPLSGRYEQYF	TGTGCCAGCAGCCCATTAAGCGGGAGATACGAGCAGTACTTC
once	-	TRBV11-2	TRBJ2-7	CASSPDSTNPWEQYF	TGTGCCAGCAGCCCAGACAGCACAAATCCTTGGGAGCAGTACTTC
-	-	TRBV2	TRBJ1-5	CASSVSGGRQPQHF	TGTGCCAGCAGTGTATCGGGGGGAAGGCAGCCCCAGCATTTT
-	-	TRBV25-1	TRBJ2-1	CAGSEVRGSSYNEQFF	TGTGCCGGCAGTGAAGTTCGCGGAAGCTCCTACAATGAGCAGTTCTTC
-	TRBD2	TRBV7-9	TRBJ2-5	CASSLALSREGRETQYF	TGTGCCAGCAGCTTAGCTCTCTCGCGGGAGGGCCGGGAGACCCAGTACTTC
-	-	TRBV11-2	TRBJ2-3	CASSFAHDTQYF	TGTGCCAGCAGCTTTGCACACGATACGCAGTATTTT
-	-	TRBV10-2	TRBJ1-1	CASSVDRLNTEAFF	TGCGCCAGCAGCGTGGACAGACTAAACACTGAAGCTTTCTTT
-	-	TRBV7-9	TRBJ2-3	CASAGFFGADTQYF	TGTGCCAGCGCCGGATTTTTCGGGGCAGATACGCAGTATTTT
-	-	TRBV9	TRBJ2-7	CATPPNPYEQYF	TGTGCTACCCCCCCGAATCCCTACGAGCAGTACTTC
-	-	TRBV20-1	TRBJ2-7	CSVPLGQGLNEQYF	TGCAGTGTTCCCCTCGGGCAGGGACTGAACGAGCAGTACTTC
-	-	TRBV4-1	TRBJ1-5	CASSQDGLYQPQHF	TGCGCCAGCAGCCAAGATGGACTTTATCAGCCCCAGCATTTT